These 5 T cell receptor beta chains were all obtained from the same sample, sequenced in a study of identical twins (TCRdb year 2016). The library came from 5' RACE. The sample was run on an Illumina HiSeq 2000. TCRdb itself trimmed the public reads at Q25 with fastp, ran MiXCR and retained productive beta chains. Each entry is one CDR3 protein sequence, shown with its most common DNA and genes. The sample has 400,000 to 650,000 distinct CDR3 sequences on record, about 20% of them singletons. Jointly, the top ten make up under 0.95% of the sample. The sample was also reused in another study, on T cells expressing NK-cell markers.

Source material: CD4+ T cells sorted from blood. These receptors were collected from a woman aged 18-35 years in good health.

The J gene is TRBJ2-4, the V gene TRBV4-3; D is possibly TRBD2 (5 bases). The CDR3 runs 14 residues. V dropped 0 bases and J dropped 7 bases, with 10 bases sitting between them. The germline V gene encodes CDR1 LGHNA and CDR2 YSLEER. As DNA, the CDR3 is TGCGCCAGCAGCCAAGATGTGGGCGGGAACATTCAGTACTTC. Translation: CASSQDVGGNIQYF.

This rearrangement joins TRBV2 to TRBJ2-1; 13 nucleotides align to TRBD2. Germline trimming cut 3 bases from V and 9 bases from J; bases unmatched to any gene: 5. The CDR3 consists of 15 residues. Germline V CDR1 and CDR2: SNHLY, FYNNEI. In DNA form, the CDR3 reads TGTGCCAGCAGTGATGAAGGACTAGCGGGAGTTGAGCAGTTCTTC. Its translation is CASSDEGLAGVEQFF.

This clonotype was detected ten times or more. This chain uses TRBV25-1 with TRBJ1-6; D gene unclear. The CDR3 sequence is 14 residues long. V gave up 8 bases and J gave up 0 bases, with 8 bases separating them. Germline V lookup: CDR1 MGHDK, CDR2 SYGVNS. The CDR3 reads CASGEGSYNSPLHF. CDR3 nucleotide sequence: TGTGCCAGCGGCGAGGGCTCCTATAATTCACCCCTCCACTTT.

V and J are TRBV7-2 and TRBJ2-1; D is unresolved. The length of the CDR3 is 12 residues. Per the germline V gene, CDR1 is SGHTA and CDR2 is FQGNSA. Trimming cost V 5 bases and J 10 bases, with 12 bases left between them. Here the CDR3 reads CASSTTRKEQFF. The CDR3 region has the DNA TGTGCCAGCAGCACGACACGGAAAGAGCAGTTCTTC.

The CDR3 spells CASSLGSNSYEQYF. The CDR3 coding sequence is TGTGCCAGCAGTTTGGGCAGTAACTCCTACGAGCAGTACTTC. The chain is built from TRBV27 and TRBJ2-7; D call uncertain. Germline assignment: CDR1 MNHEY and CDR2 SMNVEV (reference sequence). There are 14 residues in the CDR3. Trimming cost V 3 bases and J 0 bases, with 9 bases left between them.